This entry lists 16 T cell receptor beta chains sequenced from one sample in a study of blood T cells in healthy people across ages. The second PCR ran about 6 to 11 cycles with a sample-barcoded 5' primer and J-beta primers. TCRdb re-derived calls from the 5' RACE reads in MiXCR, one entry per CDR3 protein. The profile covers roughly 680,000 distinct CDR3 sequences, with over 40% appearing a single time and around an eighth taken by the ten largest. The sample taken for sequencing was blood. The receptor set was obtained from a woman over 75 in good health.

The V gene is TRBV29-1, the J gene TRBJ2-7; TRBD1 matches 8 bases. The V gene's germline CDR1 is SQVTM and CDR2 ANQGSEA. This CDR3 has 13 residues. The V and J ends lost 7 bases and 0 bases, in that order; junction bases with no gene match: 5. The CDR3 loop reads CSARGQVSYEQYF. CDR3 in DNA: TGCAGCGCCCGGGGACAGGTCTCCTACGAGCAGTACTTC.

At least ten counts were recorded for this clonotype. V gene TRBV6-6 combines with J gene TRBJ2-3; D is unresolved. The CDR3 consists of 12 residues. Per germline, CDR1 MNHNY and CDR2 SVGAGI (reference sequence). V was clipped by 5 bases and J by 6 bases, with 9 bases between them. CDR3 residues: CASSPMSDTQYF. CDR3 in DNA: TGTGCCAGCAGTCCCATGTCGGATACGCAGTATTTT.

The J gene is TRBJ1-1, the V gene TRBV10-3; weak D call: TRBD1 (6 bases). This CDR3 has 14 amino acids. V lost 11 bases to trimming and J lost 2 bases, with 18 bases between them. CDR1 and CDR2 from the germline V gene are ENHRY and SYGVKD. In DNA form, the CDR3 reads TGTGCCCTACGGACGGGGGCAGCCAACACTGAAGCTTTCTTT. Translation: CALRTGAANTEAFF.

This chain links TRBV5-1 with TRBJ2-1, with D perhaps matching TRBD2 (6 bases). The V end lost 2 bases, the J end lost 10 bases, and 19 bases lay between the germline ends. The germline gives CDR1 SGHRS, CDR2 YFSETQ. The CDR3 runs 15 residues. The CDR3 DNA is TGCGCCAGCAGCTTCGGGACTGGCGGTCCCGAGGAGCAGTTCTTC. Its protein is CASSFGTGGPEEQFF. The whole variable domain, remainder taken from reference TRBV5-1 and TRBJ2-1, is KAGVTQTPRYLIKTRGQQVTLSCSPISGHRSVSWYQQTPGQGLQFLFEYFSETQRNKGNFPGRFSGRQFSNSRSEMNVSTLELGDSALYLCASSFGTGGPEEQFFGPGTRLTVL.

V is TRBV20-1 and J is TRBJ1-5; D gene ambiguous. The CDR3 spans 12 residues. Trimming took off 6 bases at V and 0 bases at J, with 6 bases between the two ends. Germline V gene sequence: CDR1 DFQATT, CDR2 SNEGSKA (reference sequence). The chain's CDR3 is CSAKDSNQPQHF. CDR3 nucleotides: TGCAGTGCAAAGGATAGCAATCAGCCCCAGCATTTT.

V and J are TRBV20-1 and TRBJ1-2; D perhaps matches TRBD1 (5 bases). The length of the CDR3 is 14 residues. The V and J ends lost 3 bases and 0 bases respectively, with 11 bases between them. Germline-derived CDR1 and CDR2 are DFQATT and SNEGSKA (reference sequence). CDR3 in DNA: TGCAGTGCTAGTAGCTACAGGACTAACTATGGCTACACCTTC. Protein: CSASSYRTNYGYTF.

This clonotype was seen only a few times. The CDR3 nucleotides read TGCGCCAGCAGCACAGAGAACACCGGGGAGCTGTTTTTT. This sequence encodes CASSTENTGELFF. The chain carries TRBV5-1 and TRBJ2-2, with D unclear. Germline V gene sequence: CDR1 SGHRS, CDR2 YFSETQ. CDR3 length equals 13 residues. Trimming removed 4 bases at V and 1 base at J, with 5 bases between.

In its sample, this clonotype was seen many times. CDR3 residues: CASSLYSGLGSYEQYF. The CDR3 DNA follows: TGTGCCAGCAGTTTATATTCAGGGCTCGGCTCCTACGAGCAGTACTTC. The chain combines TRBV27 with TRBJ2-7, with D possibly TRBD1 on 5 matching bases. V lost 1 base and J lost 0, with 13 bases in between. CDR3 length equals 16 residues. The germline V gene has CDR1 MNHEY and CDR2 SMNVEV (reference sequence).

The chain is built from TRBV5-6 and TRBJ1-1, with TRBD1 as a possible D gene (6 bases). Deletions cut 4 bases from V and 1 base from J, with 8 bases between. The CDR3 is 13 residues long. The germline CDR1 and CDR2 sequences are SGHDT and YYEEEE. CDR3 protein: CASSEDRNTEAFF. Written as DNA, the CDR3 is TGTGCCAGCAGCGAGGACAGGAACACTGAAGCTTTCTTT.

As DNA, the CDR3 is TGCAGCGTTGCCGAAAATGAGCAGTTCTTC. Translation: CSVAENEQFF. The chain recombines TRBV29-1 with TRBJ2-1, with D unresolved. This CDR3 comprises 10 residues. Germline V gene lookup returns CDR1 SQVTM and CDR2 ANQGSEA. The V and J ends lost 4 bases and 7 bases respectively, with 5 bases between them.

A note on this clonotype: Just one base apart from a much larger clone, this may be a read error. The chain combines TRBV20-1 with TRBJ2-7; D is uncertain. The V gene's germline CDR1 is DFQATT and CDR2 SNEGSKA (reference sequence). Trimming shortened V by 5 bases and J by 3 bases, and 14 bases separated the two germline ends. The CDR3 runs 13 residues. The CDR3 bases are TGCAGTGCTCAGAGAGAGAAGGGCTACGAGCAGTACTTC. Translated: CSAQREKGYEQYF.

Worth noting for this clonotype: A much larger clone is a single base away; this may be a read error. The V call is TRBV7-2, the J call TRBJ2-1, with D unresolved. Trimming took off 6 bases at V and 13 bases at J, with 16 bases between the two ends. This CDR3 spans 12 amino acids. Germline V CDR1 and CDR2: SGHTA, FQGNSA. CDR3 in amino acids: CASRPVEETQFF. The CDR3 bases are TGTGCCAGCAGGCCCGTTGAAGAGACCCAGTTCTTC.

This clonotype was detected a few times. The chain joins TRBV7-2 to TRBJ2-1, with 7 bases matching TRBD2. V lost 2 bases and J lost 5; bases outside the gene matches: 3. Per the germline V gene, CDR1 is SGHTA and CDR2 is FQGNSA. CDR3 length: 14 residues. The CDR3 coding sequence is TGTGCCAGCAGCTTAAAGGGGAGGGACAATGAGCAGTTCTTC. Residues: CASSLKGRDNEQFF.

The chain links TRBV3-1 to TRBJ1-6; a weak D match, TRBD1 (6 bases). This CDR3 region has 14 residues. Trimming cost V 2 bases and J 7 bases, with 9 bases left between them. CDR1 and CDR2 from the germline V gene are LGHDT and YNNKEL (reference sequence). As DNA, the CDR3 is TGTGCCAGCAGCCAATCTGACAGGAATTCACCCCTCCACTTT. This codes for CASSQSDRNSPLHF.

The J gene is TRBJ2-3, the V gene TRBV29-1; D is ambiguous. Trimming removed 6 bases at V and 2 bases at J, with 15 bases between. Germline-derived CDR1 and CDR2 are SQVTM and ANQGSEA. The CDR3 runs 14 residues. CDR3 DNA: TGCAGCGTCAATCCCCCCGTCCCCACAGATACGCAGTATTTT. Amino acids: CSVNPPVPTDTQYF.

This rearrangement joins TRBV20-1 to TRBJ2-4, with 8 bases aligning to TRBD2. The closer fit of TRBJ2-5 to the DNA end suggests the J call may be wrong. The CDR3 covers 17 residues. Germline loops: CDR1 DFQATT, CDR2 SNEGSKA (reference sequence). In nucleotides, the CDR3 is TGCAGTGCTAGAGATATGGCGTCGTCTAGCGGGTGGGAGACCCAGTACTTC. It is translated as CSARDMASSSGWETQYF.